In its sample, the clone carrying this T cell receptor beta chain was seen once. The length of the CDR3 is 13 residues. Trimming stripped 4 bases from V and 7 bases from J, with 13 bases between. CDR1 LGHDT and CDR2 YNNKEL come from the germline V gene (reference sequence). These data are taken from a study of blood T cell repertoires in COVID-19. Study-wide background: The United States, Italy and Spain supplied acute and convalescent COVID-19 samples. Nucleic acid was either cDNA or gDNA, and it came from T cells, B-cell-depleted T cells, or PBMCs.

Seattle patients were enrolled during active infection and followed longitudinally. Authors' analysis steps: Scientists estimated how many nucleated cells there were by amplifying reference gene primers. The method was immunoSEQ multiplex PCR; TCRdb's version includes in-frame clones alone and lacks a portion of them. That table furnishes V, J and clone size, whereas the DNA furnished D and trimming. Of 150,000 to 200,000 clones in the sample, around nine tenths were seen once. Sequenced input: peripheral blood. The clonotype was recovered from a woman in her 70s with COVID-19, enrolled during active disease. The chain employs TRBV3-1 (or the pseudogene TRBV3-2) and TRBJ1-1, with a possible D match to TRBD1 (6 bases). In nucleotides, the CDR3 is TGTGCCAGCAGCCCAGGGGTTCAACGTGAAGCTTTCTTT. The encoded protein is CASSPGVQREAFF.